The following is a TCR beta chain sequence with its context. The method was immunoSEQ multiplex PCR; TCRdb's version includes in-frame clones alone and lacks a portion of them. The table lists about 370,000 clones, around 87% of them singletons. The record originates from a study of blood T cell repertoires in COVID-19. CDR1 is SGHTA, CDR2 FQGNSA, per germline. The junction had 10 bases not matched to a gene; V was cut back by 5 bases and J by 6 bases. This CDR3 spans 15 amino acids. This sequence joins TRBV7-2 and TRBJ2-1; 7 bases line up with TRBD2. The sequence derives from a man in his late teens or twenties who had recovered from COVID-19. Sample: PBMCs or T cells enriched from blood (not recorded which). CDR3 nucleotide sequence: TGTGCCAGCAGCGCGAGTCGCGGGAGAGGCAATGAGCAGTTCTTC. Its protein is CASSASRGRGNEQFF.